This TCR beta chain was observed in a study of response to subunit inactivated influenza vaccine. The study's findings and limits: The authors suggested that every seasonal influenza vaccination recruits few new T cells.

Each CDR3 protein gets one entry after TCRdb re-called the RT-PCR reads with MiXCR. In the table there are about 780,000 distinct CDR3 sequences, approximately 17% of which are singletons. This CDR3 has 12 amino acids. Germline CDR1 is DFQATT and CDR2 is SNEGSKA (reference sequence). V was pared by 3 bases and J by 2 bases, with 0 bases of the junction left unmatched. In this sample, this clonotype turned up many times. Its antigen is unidentified. J is TRBJ2-7 and V is TRBV20-1, with 8 bases identical to TRBD1. The receptor's source is a man aged 45-60 years who received an inactivated influenza vaccine. This specimen consisted of PBMCs from blood, obtained more than 4 days after vaccination. CDR3 residues: CSARDRAYEQYF. The CDR3 coding sequence is TGCAGTGCTAGGGACAGGGCCTACGAGCAGTACTTC.